This entry is about one T cell receptor (beta chain). The antigen it binds to is not known. No base quality information exists; no much larger clone differs at one position. Using the deep immunoSEQ assay, TCR CDR3 regions were amplified from genomic DNA by multiplex PCR. For each cell subset, the extracted genomic DNA was distributed evenly across all wells of several immunoSEQ 96-well plates, and each plate served as one replicate. For sorted subsets, 150 to 250 ng genomic DNA, equal to about 30,000 T cell genomes, was loaded into each replicate PCR. Purified libraries were measured with a Qubit 3.0 fluorometer, size-checked on a Bioanalyzer 2100, and measured again with the KAPA Library Quantification kit. Every immunoSEQ 96-well plate was sequenced on a dedicated single-read 150-cycle Illumina NextSeq 550 flow cell. The study's own analysis went as follows. Because the immunoSEQ output included only junctional sequences and no quality scores, the filtering could not be the same as the filtering used for full-length reads. To assign V/J genes and CDR3, sequences were annotated against IMGT germline references using PyIR, a Python wrapper for IgBLAST v1.9. Reads with weak V/J assignments (E-value above 1e-6), missing CDR3, stop codons, out-of-frame junctions, or ambiguous translated residues were removed. V3J clonotypes were defined as sequences sharing an identical inferred V gene, J gene, and CDR3 amino acid sequence. Percentage overlap between repertoires was calculated by dividing the number of shared unique clonotypes by the size of the smaller repertoire. Three approaches were used to assess repertoire richness: RTK rarefaction, the Chao1 estimator, and Recon v2.1 estimates of unobserved clonotypes. Generation probabilities were computed with OLGA for all TCRbeta clonotypes obtained by the gDNA method from a handful of donors. TCRdb re-hosts the immuneACCESS table, in-frame sequences only. Its copies lack some clones; in the studies checked, an unresolved V gene accounts for under half of them, and the cause for the rest is not known. The DNA was the basis for D and trimming; V, J and clone size are from that table. The sample records roughly 2,000,000 clones, about 93% of which are singletons. 1.5% to 2% of the sample rests with the top ten.

CDR1 and CDR2 are drawn from the germline V gene: MDHEN, SYDVKM. Including cysteine and phenylalanine, the CDR3 has 11 amino acids. Just CDR3 DNA is preserved here, 33 bases in frame from base 1. Unmatched junction bases come to 5, with V trimmed by 10 bases and J by 7 bases. The source of the sample is a study of shared clonotypes between healthy human individuals (dated by TCRdb to about 2020). At the level of the whole study: Two women and a few men aged 18 to 49 years were included in the cohort. For each donor, three plates each were used for CD4 naive and CD4 memory, two plates were used for CD8 naive, and one plate was used for CD8 memory. To estimate repertoire size and how much clonotypes are shared between individuals, the study performed deep sequencing of blood TCR repertoires from 4 to 6 healthy adults. To increase sequencing depth and limit assay-specific biases, TCR repertoire library preparation and sequencing were carried out by different laboratories using diverse techniques. Leukapheresis yielded between about 0.94 and 8.9 billion PBMCs per donor.

What the research found in general, with its limitations: Estimated clonotype richness was generally larger for naive than for memory subsets. Compared with non-shared clonotypes, the clonotypes found in all four sorted-subset donors had higher generation probabilities. Across a handful of donors, about 4.5% of naive CD4, approximately 3.5% of naive CD8, under 2.5% of memory CD4, and under 0.45% of memory CD8 clonotypes were shared. Sampling was restricted to blood, and TCR repertoires in tissues likely differ from the TCR repertoires found in blood. Based on pairwise subsampling, the degree of clonotype sharing among donors was expected to be affected by sequencing depth. Because the study included only a small number of donors, the genetic and exposure-history diversity represented was limited. Even with the large sequencing depth, rarefaction of the sorted-subset datasets indicated that sequencing was incomplete.

For the CD8 naive samples, CD45RO-negative cells were positively selected for CCR7, yielding a CD45RA+CCR7+ population from which TemRA cells were excluded. Healthy HIV-negative adults with no recently reported acute infections or vaccinations were included as donors. Every donor was a Caucasian adult living in Nashville, Tennessee, USA. After blood collection by leukapheresis, PBMCs were isolated using Ficoll-Histopaque density gradient centrifugation and then cryopreserved in the vapor phase of liquid nitrogen. Analytical flow cytometry was used to check the purity and quantity of each magnetically sorted T cell population. Genomic DNA was isolated from every sorted fraction and measured by UV absorbance on a Nanodrop 2000c.

This receptor chain uses TRBV28 and TRBJ1-2; TRBD1 matches 8 bases in the middle. The receptor comes from a man between 18 and 35 years old in good health. Some clones in this sample may be carry-over from other donors' samples. Material: naive CD8+ T cells from PBMCs. The cell subset or site label for this specimen denotes: CD45RA+CCR7+. Here is the DNA: TGTGCCACCCTGACAGGGGTTGGCTACACCTTC. Its translation is CATLTGVGYTF.